This T cell receptor beta chain was observed in a study of PD-1 blockade in classical Hodgkin lymphoma. Assay used: immunoSEQ multiplex PCR; TCRdb lists only in-frame clones, some missing. The data hold roughly 60,000 clones, with more than 75% observed a single time. There was relapse after autologous stem cell transplantation in every patient, and there was variation in brentuximab vedotin exposure. The CDR3 sequence is 15 residues long. Trimming cost V 0 bases and J 2 bases, with 11 bases left between them. Germline CDR1 SGHRS, CDR2 YFSETQ. The TCR comes from a human donor with classical Hodgkin lymphoma. The genes are TRBV5-1 and TRBJ2-5; D is undetermined. This specimen was peripheral blood mononuclear cells (PBMCs), taken before the second cycle of nivolumab. For the CDR3, the DNA is TGCGCCAGCAGCTTGGAAGGGCAGGTTCAAGAGACCCAGTACTTC. Translation: CASSLEGQVQETQYF.